The clone carrying this T cell receptor beta chain occurred many times. It was through 5'RACE template switching that TCR cDNA was made, with a universal primer site and UMIs added. Using its own MiXCR run on the 5' RACE reads, TCRdb lists one record per CDR3 protein. The sample has approximately 26,000 distinct CDR3 sequences; 4.5% are singletons. This sample was taken from a study of T cells after yellow fever vaccination. Overall study findings and caveats: After the booster, over 95% of CD4 and roughly nine tenths of CD8 primary-response clones were re-detected. Secondary responses were weaker yet peaked faster, day 5 versus 15. The CD4 and CD8 compartments had a small share of their clonotypes in common.

The CDR3 runs 13 residues. The V gene end was trimmed by 5 bases and the J gene end by 8 bases; junction bases not matched to a gene: 6. Germline CDR1 SGHTA, CDR2 FQGNSA. The TCR was taken from a man aged 18 to 29 who received the YFV17D yellow fever vaccine. The J gene is TRBJ1-2, the V gene TRBV7-2; TRBD1 aligns across 9 bases. The material sequenced was PBMCs, either bulk or a sorted T-cell subset (CD4+, CD8+, memory, or dextramer-sorted; not recorded which), taken on the day of the yellow fever booster vaccination. This chain's CDR3 is CASSRGQGQGYTF. The CDR3 DNA is TGTGCCAGCAGCCGGGGACAGGGTCAGGGCTACACCTTC.